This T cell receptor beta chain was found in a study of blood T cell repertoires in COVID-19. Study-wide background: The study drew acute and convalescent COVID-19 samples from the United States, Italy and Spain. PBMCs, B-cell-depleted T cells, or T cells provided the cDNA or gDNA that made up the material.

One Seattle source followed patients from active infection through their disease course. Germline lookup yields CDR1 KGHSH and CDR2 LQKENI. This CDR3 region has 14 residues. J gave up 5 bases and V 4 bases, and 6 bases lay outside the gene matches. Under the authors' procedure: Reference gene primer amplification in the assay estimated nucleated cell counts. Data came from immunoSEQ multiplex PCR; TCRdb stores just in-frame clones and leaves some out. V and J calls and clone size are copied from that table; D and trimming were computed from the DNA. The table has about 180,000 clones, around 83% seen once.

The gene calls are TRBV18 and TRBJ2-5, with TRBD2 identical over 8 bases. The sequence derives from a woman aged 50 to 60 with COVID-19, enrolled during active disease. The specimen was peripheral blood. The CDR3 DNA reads TGTGCCAGCTCACTAGGGACTAGTGGGGAGACCCAGTACTTC. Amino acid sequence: CASSLGTSGETQYF.